This note documents a single TCR beta chain sequence. Authors' data handling: By means of reference gene primer amplification, nucleated cell counts were estimated. Clones were sequenced by immunoSEQ multiplex PCR, and TCRdb holds only the in-frame ones, with some missing. The DNA was the basis for D and trimming; V, J and clone size are from that table. The table records 65,000 or so clones, roughly nine tenths of them present only once. This specimen comes from a study of blood T cell repertoires in COVID-19. Overall study context: The study drew acute and convalescent COVID-19 samples from the United States, Italy and Spain.

The CDR3 extends over 13 amino acids. V was shortened by 2 bases and J by 3 bases, with 6 bases between the two germline ends. The sequenced material came from peripheral blood. The receptor comes from a human donor with acute or convalescent COVID-19. The donor label of this sample is uncertain. The rearrangement joins TRBV12-3 or TRBV12-4 to TRBJ2-3; a weak D match, TRBD1 (6 bases). The CDR3 sequence: CASSLQGTDTQYF. In DNA form, the CDR3 reads TGTGCCAGCAGTTTACAGGGGACAGATACGCAGTATTTT.